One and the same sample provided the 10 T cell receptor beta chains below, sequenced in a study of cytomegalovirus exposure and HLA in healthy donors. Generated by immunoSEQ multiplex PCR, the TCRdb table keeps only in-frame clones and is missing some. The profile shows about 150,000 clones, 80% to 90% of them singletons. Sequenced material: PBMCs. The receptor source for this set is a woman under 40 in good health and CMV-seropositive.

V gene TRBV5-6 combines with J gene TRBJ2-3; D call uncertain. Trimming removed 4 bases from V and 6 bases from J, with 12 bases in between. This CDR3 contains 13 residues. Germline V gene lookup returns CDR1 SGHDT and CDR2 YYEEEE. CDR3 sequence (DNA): TGTGCCAGCAGCCCCTGGGCACAGGATACGCAGTATTTT. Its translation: CASSPWAQDTQYF.

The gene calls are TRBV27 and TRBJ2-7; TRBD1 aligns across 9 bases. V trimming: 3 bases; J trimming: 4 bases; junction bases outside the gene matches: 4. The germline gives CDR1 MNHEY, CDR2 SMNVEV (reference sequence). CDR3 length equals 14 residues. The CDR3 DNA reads TGTGCCAGCAGTTTGGGGACAGGGTTTTACGAGCAGTACTTC. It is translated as CASSLGTGFYEQYF.

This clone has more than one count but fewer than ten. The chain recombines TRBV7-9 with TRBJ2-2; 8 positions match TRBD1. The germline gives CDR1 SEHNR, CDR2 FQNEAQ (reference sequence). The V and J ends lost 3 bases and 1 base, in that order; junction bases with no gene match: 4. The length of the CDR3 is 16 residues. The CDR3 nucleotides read TGTGCCAGCAGCTTGGCCGACAGGGGGAACACCGGGGAGCTGTTTTTT. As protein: CASSLADRGNTGELFF.

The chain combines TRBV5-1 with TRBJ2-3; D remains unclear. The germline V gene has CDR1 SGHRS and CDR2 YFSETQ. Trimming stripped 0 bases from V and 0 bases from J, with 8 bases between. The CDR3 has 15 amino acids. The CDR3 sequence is CASSLGIVSTDTQYF. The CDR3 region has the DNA TGCGCCAGCAGCTTGGGAATAGTTAGCACAGATACGCAGTATTTT.

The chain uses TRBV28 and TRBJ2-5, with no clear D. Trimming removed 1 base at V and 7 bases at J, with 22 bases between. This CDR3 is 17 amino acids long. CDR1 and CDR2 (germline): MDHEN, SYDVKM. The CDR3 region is CASSLSAPLGSLVTQYF. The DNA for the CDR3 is TGTGCCAGCAGTTTATCAGCCCCCCTGGGTTCTCTAGTGACCCAGTACTTC.

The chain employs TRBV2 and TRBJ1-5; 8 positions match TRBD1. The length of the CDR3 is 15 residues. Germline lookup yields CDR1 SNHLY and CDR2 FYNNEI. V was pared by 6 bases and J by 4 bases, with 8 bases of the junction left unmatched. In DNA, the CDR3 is TGTGCCAGCAGAATGGACAGGGCGAATAATCAGCCCCAGCATTTT. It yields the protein CASRMDRANNQPQHF.

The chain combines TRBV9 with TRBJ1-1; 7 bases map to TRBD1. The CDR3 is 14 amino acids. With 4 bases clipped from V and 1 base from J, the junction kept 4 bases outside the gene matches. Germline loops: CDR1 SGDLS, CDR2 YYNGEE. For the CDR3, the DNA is TGTGCCAGCAGCCCTCGGACAGGGAACACTGAAGCTTTCTTT. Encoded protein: CASSPRTGNTEAFF.

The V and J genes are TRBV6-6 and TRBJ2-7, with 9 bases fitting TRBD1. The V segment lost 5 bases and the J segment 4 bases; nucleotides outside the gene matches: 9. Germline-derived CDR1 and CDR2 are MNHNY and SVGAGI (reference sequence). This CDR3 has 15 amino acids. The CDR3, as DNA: TGTGCCAGCAGTCAATCCGGGACAGGGAAGTACGAGCAGTACTTC. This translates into CASSQSGTGKYEQYF.

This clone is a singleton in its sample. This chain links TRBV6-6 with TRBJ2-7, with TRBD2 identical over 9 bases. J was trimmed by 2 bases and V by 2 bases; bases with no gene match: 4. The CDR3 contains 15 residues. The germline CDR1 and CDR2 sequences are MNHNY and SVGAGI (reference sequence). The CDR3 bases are TGTGCCAGCAGTTACGGGTTAGCGGGGGCCTACGAGCAGTACTTC. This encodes CASSYGLAGAYEQYF.

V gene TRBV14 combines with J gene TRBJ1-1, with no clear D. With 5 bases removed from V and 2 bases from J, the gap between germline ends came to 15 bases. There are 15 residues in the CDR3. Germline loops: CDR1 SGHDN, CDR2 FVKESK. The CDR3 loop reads CASSDAQGDNTEAFF. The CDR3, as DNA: TGTGCCAGCAGCGACGCGCAAGGAGACAACACTGAAGCTTTCTTT. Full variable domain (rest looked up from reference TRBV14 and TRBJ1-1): EAGVTQFPSHSVIEKGQTVTLRCDPISGHDNLYWYRRVMGKEIKFLLHFVKESKQDESGMPNNRFLAERTGGTYSTLKVQPAELEDSGVYFCASSDAQGDNTEAFFGQGTRLTVV.